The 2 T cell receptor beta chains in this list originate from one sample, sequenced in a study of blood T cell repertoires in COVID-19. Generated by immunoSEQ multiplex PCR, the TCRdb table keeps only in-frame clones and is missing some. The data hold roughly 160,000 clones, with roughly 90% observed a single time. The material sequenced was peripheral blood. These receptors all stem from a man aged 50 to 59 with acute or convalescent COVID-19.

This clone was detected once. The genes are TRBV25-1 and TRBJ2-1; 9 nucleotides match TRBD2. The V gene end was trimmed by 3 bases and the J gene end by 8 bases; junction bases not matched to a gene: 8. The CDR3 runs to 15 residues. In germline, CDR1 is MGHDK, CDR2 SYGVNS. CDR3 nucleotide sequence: TGTGCCAGCAGTGAGAGCGGGGGGCTCCGAGATGAGCAGTTCTTC. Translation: CASSESGGLRDEQFF.

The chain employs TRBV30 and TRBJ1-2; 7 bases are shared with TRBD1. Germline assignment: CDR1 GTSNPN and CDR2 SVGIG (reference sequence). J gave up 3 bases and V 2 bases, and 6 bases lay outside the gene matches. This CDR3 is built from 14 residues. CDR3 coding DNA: TGTGCCTGGAGTACGGGGGACAGCTACTATGGCTACACCTTC. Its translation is CAWSTGDSYYGYTF.